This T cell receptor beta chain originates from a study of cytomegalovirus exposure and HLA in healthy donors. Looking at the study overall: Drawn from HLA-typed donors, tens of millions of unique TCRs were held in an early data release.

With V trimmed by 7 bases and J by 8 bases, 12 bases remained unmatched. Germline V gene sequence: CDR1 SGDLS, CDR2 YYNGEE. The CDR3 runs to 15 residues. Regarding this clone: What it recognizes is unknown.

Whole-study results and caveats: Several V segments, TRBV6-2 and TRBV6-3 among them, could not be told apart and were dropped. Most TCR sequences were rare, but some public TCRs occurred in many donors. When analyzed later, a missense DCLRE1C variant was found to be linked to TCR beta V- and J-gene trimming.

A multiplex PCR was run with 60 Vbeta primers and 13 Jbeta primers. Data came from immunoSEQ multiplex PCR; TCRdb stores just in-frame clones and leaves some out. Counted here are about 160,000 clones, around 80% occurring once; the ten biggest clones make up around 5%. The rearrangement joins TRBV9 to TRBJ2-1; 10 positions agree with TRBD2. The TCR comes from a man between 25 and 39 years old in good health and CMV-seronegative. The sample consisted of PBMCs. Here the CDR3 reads CASGPQIAGGHEQFF. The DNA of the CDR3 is TGTGCCAGCGGGCCCCAGATAGCGGGGGGACATGAGCAGTTCTTC.